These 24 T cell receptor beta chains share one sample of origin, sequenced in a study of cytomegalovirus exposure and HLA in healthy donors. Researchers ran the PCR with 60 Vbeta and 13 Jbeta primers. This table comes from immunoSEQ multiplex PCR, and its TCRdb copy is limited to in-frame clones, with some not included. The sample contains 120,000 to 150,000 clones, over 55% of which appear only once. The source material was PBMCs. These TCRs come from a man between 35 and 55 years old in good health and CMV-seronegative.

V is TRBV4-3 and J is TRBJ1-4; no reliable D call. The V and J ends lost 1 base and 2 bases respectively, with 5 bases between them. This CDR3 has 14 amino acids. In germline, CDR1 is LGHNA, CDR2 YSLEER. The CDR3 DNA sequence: TGCGCCAGCAGCCAAGCGGGGACTAATGAAAAACTGTTTTTT. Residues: CASSQAGTNEKLFF.

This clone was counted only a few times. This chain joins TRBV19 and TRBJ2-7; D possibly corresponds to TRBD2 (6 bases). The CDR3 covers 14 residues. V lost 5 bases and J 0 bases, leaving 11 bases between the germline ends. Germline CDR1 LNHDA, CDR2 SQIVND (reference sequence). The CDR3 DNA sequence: TGTGCCAGTAGTCGTAGCGGCGCCTCCTACGAGCAGTACTTC. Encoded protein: CASSRSGASYEQYF.

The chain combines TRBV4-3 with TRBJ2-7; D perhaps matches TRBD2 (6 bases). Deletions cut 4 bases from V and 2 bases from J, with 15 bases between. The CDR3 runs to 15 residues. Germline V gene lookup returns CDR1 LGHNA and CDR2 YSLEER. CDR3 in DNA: TGCGCCAGCAGCCTCCTCCGGGAGTCGCCCTACGAGCAGTACTTC. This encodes CASSLLRESPYEQYF.

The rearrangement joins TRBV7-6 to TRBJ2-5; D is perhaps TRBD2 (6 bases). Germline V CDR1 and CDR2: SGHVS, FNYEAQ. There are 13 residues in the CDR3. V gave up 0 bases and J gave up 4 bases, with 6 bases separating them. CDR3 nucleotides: TGTGCCAGCAGCTTAGCAGCGGGAGAGACCCAGTACTTC. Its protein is CASSLAAGETQYF.

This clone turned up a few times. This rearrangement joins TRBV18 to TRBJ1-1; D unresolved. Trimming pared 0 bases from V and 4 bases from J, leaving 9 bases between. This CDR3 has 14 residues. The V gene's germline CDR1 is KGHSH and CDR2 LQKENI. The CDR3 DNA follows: TGTGCCAGCTCACCACCTTTACAGTCCACTGAAGCTTTCTTT. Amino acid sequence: CASSPPLQSTEAFF.

The CDR3 DNA is TGCGCCAGCTCATACGCCGGGACAGCTTTCTATGGCTACACCTTC. It yields the protein CASSYAGTAFYGYTF. The chain joins TRBV10-2 to TRBJ1-2, with 7 bases aligning to TRBD1. The junction had 13 bases not matched to a gene; V was cut back by 8 bases and J by 4 bases. Germline assignment: CDR1 WSHSY and CDR2 SAAADI. The CDR3 runs 15 residues.

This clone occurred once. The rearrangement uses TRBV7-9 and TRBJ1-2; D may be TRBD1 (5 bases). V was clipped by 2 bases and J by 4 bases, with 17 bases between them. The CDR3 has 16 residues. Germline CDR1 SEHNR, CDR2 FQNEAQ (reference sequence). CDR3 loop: CASSLKHHRTPYGYTF. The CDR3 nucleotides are TGTGCCAGCAGCTTAAAACATCACAGGACACCCTATGGCTACACCTTC.

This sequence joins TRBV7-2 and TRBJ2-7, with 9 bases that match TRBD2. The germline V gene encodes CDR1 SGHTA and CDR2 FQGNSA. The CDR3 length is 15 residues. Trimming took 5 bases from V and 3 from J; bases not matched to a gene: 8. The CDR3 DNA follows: TGTGCCAGCAGCCTGGGACTAGCCCCCGACTACGAGCAGTACTTC. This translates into CASSLGLAPDYEQYF.

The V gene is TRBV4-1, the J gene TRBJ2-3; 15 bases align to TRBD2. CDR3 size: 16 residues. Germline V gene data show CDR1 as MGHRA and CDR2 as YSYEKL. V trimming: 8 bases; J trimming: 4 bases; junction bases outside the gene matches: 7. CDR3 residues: CASGIGLAGGSDTQYF. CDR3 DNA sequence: TGCGCCAGCGGGATCGGACTAGCGGGAGGGTCAGATACGCAGTATTTT.

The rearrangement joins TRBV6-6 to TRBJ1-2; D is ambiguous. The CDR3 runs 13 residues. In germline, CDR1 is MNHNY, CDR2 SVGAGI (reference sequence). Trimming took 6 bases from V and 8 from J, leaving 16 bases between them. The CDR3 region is CASSQIALSGYTF. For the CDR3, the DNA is TGTGCCAGCAGCCAGATCGCCCTCTCAGGCTACACCTTC.

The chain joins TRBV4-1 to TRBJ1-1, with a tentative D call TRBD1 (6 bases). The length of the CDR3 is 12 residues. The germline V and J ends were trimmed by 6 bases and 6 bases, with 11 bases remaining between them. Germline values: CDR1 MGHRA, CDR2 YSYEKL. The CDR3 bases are TGCGCCAGCAGTCAACAGGGCCCTGAAGCTTTCTTT. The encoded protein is CASSQQGPEAFF.

The CDR3 spells CASSLRQGAVEQYF. As DNA, the CDR3 is TGCGCCAGCAGCTTGCGGCAGGGGGCGGTCGAGCAGTACTTC. The chain is built from TRBV5-1 and TRBJ2-7; 8 nucleotides match TRBD1. This CDR3 comprises 14 residues. Germline trimming cut 1 base from V and 6 bases from J; bases unmatched to any gene: 6. CDR1 SGHRS and CDR2 YFSETQ come from the germline V gene. The full variable domain, rest sourced from reference TRBV5-1 and TRBJ2-7, is KAGVTQTPRYLIKTRGQQVTLSCSPISGHRSVSWYQQTPGQGLQFLFEYFSETQRNKGNFPGRFSGRQFSNSRSEMNVSTLELGDSALYLCASSLRQGAVEQYFGPGTRLTVT.

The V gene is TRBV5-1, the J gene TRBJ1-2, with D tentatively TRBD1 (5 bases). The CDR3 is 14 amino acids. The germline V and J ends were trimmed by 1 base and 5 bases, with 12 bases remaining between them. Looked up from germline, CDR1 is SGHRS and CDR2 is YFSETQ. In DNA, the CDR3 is TGCGCCAGCAGCTTGAAGGGGTCGGCTTATGGCTACACCTTC. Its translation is CASSLKGSAYGYTF.

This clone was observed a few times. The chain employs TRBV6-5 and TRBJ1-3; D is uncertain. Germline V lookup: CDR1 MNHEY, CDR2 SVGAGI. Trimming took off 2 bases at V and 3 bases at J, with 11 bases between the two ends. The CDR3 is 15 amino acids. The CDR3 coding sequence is TGTGCCAGCAGTTACAGCAGGCAGAGTGGAAACACCATATATTTT. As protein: CASSYSRQSGNTIYF.

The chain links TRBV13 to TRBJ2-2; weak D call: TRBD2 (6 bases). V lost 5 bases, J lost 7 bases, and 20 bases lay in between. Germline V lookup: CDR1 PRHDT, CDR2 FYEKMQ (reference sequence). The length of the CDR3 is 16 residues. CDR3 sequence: CASSLDGGSAGGELFF. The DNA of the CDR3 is TGTGCCAGCAGCCTCGACGGGGGATCGGCCGGCGGGGAGCTGTTTTTT.

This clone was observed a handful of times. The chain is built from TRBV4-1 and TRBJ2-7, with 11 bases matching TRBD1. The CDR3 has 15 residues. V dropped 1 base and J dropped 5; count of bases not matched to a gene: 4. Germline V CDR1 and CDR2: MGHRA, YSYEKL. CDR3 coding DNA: TGCGCCAGCAGCCAAGCGGACAGGGGGCGAGACGAGCAGTACTTC. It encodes CASSQADRGRDEQYF.

CDR3 residues: CASSFSLRGSSYEQYF. CDR3 nucleotides: TGTGCCAGCAGTTTTTCTCTCAGGGGGAGCTCCTACGAGCAGTACTTC. The rearrangement uses TRBV27 and TRBJ2-7, with 7 bases fitting TRBD1. CDR3 length: 16 amino acids. Germline V CDR1 and CDR2: MNHEY, SMNVEV (reference sequence). V shed 3 bases and J 0 bases; nucleotides not matched to a gene: 8.

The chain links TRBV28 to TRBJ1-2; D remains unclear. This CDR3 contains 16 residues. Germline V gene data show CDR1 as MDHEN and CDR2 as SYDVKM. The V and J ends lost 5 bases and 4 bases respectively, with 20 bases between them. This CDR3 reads CASSTPGRALSYGYTF. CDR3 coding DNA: TGTGCCAGCAGTACTCCGGGGAGGGCTCTATCCTATGGCTACACCTTC.

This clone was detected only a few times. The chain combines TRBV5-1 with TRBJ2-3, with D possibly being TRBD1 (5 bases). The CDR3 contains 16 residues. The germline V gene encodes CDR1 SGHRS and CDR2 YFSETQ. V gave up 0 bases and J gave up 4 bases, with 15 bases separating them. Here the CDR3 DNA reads TGCGCCAGCAGCTTGGCCGAAGGGCCAGGGTCAGATACGCAGTATTTT. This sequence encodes CASSLAEGPGSDTQYF.

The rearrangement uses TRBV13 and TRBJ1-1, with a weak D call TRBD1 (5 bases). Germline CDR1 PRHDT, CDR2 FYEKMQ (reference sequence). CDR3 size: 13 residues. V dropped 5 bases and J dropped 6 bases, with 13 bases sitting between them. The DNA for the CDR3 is TGTGCCAGCAGCCCCCCCCGGGACTCTGAAGCTTTCTTT. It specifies CASSPPRDSEAFF.

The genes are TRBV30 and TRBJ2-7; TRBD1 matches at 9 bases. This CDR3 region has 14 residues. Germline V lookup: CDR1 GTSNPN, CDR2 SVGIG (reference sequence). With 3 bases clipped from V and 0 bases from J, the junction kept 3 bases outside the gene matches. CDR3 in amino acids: CAWRNRGLSYEQYF. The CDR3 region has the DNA TGTGCCTGGAGGAACAGGGGGCTCTCCTACGAGCAGTACTTC.

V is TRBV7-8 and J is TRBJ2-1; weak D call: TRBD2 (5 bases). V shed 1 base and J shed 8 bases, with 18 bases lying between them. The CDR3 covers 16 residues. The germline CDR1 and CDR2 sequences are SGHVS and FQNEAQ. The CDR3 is CASSLVLGPIAHEQFF. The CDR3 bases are TGTGCCAGCAGCTTAGTGCTTGGACCCATAGCGCATGAGCAGTTCTTC.

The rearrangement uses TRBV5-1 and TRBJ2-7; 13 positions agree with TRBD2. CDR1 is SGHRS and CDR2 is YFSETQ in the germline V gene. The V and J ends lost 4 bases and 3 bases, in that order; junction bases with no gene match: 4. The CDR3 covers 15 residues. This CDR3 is CASSPGLAGDYEQYF. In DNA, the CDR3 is TGCGCCAGCAGCCCCGGACTAGCGGGGGACTACGAGCAGTACTTC.

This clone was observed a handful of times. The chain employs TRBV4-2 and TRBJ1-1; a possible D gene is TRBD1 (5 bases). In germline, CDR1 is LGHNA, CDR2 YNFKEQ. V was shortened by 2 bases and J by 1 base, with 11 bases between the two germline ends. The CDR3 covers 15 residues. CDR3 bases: TGTGCCAGCAGCCAACGGCAGGGAAGGAACACTGAAGCTTTCTTT. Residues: CASSQRQGRNTEAFF.